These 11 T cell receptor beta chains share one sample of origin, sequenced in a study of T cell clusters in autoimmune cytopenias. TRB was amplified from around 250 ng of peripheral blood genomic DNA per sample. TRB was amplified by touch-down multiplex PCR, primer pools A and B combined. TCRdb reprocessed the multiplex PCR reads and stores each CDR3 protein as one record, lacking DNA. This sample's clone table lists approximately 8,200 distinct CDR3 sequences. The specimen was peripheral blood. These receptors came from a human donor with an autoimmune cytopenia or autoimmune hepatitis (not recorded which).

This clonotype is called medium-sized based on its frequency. The CDR3 reads CASMDLGDGTYEQYF. The V call is TRBV27, the J call TRBJ2-7; TCRdb returns TRBD2, unconfirmable since there is no DNA. The CDR3 runs to 15 residues. Germline V gene lookup returns CDR1 MNHEY and CDR2 SMNVEV (reference sequence).

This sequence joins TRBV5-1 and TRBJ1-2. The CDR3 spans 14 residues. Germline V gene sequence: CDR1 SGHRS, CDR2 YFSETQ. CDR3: CASSLDATNYGYTF.

CDR3 sequence: CASSISPPGFNNEQFF. The chain recombines TRBV19 with TRBJ2-1; TCRdb's D call of TRBD1 is untestable without DNA. The CDR3 loop spans 16 amino acids. Germline CDR1 reads LNHDA; CDR2 reads SQIVND (reference sequence).

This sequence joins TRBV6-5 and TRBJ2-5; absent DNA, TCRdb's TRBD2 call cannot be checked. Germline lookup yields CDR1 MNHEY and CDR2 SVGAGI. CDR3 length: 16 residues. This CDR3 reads CASSRGTSGRSETQYF.

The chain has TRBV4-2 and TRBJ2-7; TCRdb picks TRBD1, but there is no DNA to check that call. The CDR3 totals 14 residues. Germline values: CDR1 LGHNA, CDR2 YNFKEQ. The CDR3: CASSLGQTTYEQYF.

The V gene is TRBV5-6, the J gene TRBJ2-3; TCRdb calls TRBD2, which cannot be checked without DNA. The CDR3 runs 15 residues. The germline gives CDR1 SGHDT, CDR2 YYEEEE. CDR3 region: CASSPSGGVTDTQYF.

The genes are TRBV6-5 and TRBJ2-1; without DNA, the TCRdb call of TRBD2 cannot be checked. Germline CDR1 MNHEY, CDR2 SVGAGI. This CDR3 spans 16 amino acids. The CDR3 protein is CASSRRTSGIYNEQFF.

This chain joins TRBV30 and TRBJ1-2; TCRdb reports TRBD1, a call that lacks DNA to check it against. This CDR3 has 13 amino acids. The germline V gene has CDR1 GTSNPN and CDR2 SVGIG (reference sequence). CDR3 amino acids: CASRTGAGYGYTF.

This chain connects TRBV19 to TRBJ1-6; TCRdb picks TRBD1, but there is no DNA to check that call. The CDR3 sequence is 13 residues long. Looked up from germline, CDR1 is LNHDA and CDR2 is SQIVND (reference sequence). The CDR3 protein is CASTGTANSPLHF.

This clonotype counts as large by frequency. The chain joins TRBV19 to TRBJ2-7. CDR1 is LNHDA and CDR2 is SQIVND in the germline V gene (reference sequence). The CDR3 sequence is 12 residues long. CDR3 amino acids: CASNSAPYEQYF.

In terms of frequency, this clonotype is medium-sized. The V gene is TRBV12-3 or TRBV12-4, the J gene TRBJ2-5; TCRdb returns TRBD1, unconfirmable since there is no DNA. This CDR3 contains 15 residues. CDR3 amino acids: CASSTEETGEETQYF.